The T cell receptor (beta chain) described here comes from a study of cytomegalovirus exposure and HLA in healthy donors. To note about this clone: The target antigen is unknown.

Germline CDR1 and CDR2: MDHEN and SYDVKM. V gave up 6 bases and J gave up 2 bases, with 22 bases separating them. The CDR3 is 17 amino acids. Primers for the PCR totalled 60 Vbeta and 13 Jbeta. Generated by immunoSEQ multiplex PCR, the TCRdb table keeps only in-frame clones and is missing some. The data show around 70,000 clones, with approximately 80% seen just once and nearly 9% held by the top ten. Study-wide results and limits: The only immune exposure information that was available was CMV serostatus. HLA allele associations emerged for roughly 17,000 TCR beta sequences in a later analysis, at 0.05 false discovery rate. The study put around 180 TCR beta chains on its list as cytomegalovirus-associated. Compared with the approximately 700-donor mean, an Asian-associated ancestry cluster reportedly had fewer N-insertions, according to a later analysis.

The chain links TRBV28 to TRBJ1-2; D may be TRBD1 (5 bases). The material sequenced was PBMCs. The receptor was isolated from a woman aged 35 to 49 in good health and CMV-seropositive. This CDR3 is CASRSPASQGPNYGYTF. As DNA, the CDR3 is TGTGCCAGCAGATCCCCCGCTTCGCAGGGTCCAAACTATGGCTACACCTTC.